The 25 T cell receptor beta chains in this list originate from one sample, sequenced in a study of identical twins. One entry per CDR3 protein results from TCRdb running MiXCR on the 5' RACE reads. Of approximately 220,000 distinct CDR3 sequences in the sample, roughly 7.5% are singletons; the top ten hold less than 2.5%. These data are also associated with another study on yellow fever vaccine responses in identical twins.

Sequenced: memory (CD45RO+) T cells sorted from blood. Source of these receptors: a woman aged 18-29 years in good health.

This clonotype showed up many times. CDR3 sequence: CASSLKGGYNEQFF. CDR3 in DNA: TGTGCCAGCAGTTTAAAGGGTGGATACAATGAGCAGTTCTTC. V and J are TRBV27 and TRBJ2-1, with D unresolved. The V end was cut by 2 bases, the J end by 4 bases, with 9 bases between. The CDR3 contains 14 residues. Germline V gene lookup returns CDR1 MNHEY and CDR2 SMNVEV (reference sequence).

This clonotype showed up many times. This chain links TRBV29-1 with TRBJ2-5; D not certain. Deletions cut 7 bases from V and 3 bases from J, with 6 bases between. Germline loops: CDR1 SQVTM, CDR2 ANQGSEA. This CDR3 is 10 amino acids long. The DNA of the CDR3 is TGCAGCGCGTCGGAAGAGACCCAGTACTTC. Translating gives CSASEETQYF.

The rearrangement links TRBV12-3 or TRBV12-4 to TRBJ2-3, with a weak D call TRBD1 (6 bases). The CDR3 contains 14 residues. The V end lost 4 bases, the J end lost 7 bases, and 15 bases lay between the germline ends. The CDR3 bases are TGTGCCAGCAGTTCTCTCGACAGGAGGAATACGCAGTATTTT. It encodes CASSSLDRRNTQYF.

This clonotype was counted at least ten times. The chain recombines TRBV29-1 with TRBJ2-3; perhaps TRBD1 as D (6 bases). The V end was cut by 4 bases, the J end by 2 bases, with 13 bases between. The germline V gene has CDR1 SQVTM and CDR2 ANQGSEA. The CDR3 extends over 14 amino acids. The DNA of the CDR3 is TGCAGCGTTGGCCGGGACACGAACACAGATACGCAGTATTTT. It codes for CSVGRDTNTDTQYF.

The CDR3 DNA sequence: TGCAGTGCCTGGGGGGGACTAGCGGGAGGGTACTACAATGAGCAGTTCTTC. Its protein is CSAWGGLAGGYYNEQFF. The chain uses TRBV20-1 and TRBJ2-1, with TRBD2 matching 16 bases. This CDR3 is built from 17 residues. CDR1 is DFQATT and CDR2 is SNEGSKA in the germline V gene (reference sequence). V dropped 6 bases and J dropped 3; count of bases not matched to a gene: 8.

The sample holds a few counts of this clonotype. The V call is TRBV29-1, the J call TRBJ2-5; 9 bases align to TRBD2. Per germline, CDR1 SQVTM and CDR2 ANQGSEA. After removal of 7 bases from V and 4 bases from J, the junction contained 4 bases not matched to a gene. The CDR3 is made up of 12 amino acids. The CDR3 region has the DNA TGCAGCGGCAAACTAGCGGGAGAGACCCAGTACTTC. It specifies CSGKLAGETQYF.

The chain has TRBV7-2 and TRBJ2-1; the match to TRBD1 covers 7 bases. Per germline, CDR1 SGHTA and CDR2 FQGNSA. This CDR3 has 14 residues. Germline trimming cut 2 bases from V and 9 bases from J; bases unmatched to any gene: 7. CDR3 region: CASSLLQGTSEQFF. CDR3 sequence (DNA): TGTGCCAGCAGCTTATTACAGGGGACCTCTGAGCAGTTCTTC.

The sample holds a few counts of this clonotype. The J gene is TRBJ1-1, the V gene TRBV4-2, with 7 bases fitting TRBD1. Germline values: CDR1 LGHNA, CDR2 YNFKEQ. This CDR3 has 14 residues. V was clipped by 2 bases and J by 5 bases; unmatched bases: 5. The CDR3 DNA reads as TGTGCCAGCAGCCAAAGTCGGGACAGAACTGAAGCTTTCTTT. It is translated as CASSQSRDRTEAFF.

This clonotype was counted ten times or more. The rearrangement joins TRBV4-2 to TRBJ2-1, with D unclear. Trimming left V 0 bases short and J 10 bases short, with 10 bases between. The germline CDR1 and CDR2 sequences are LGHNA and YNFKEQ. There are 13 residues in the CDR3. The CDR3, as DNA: TGTGCCAGCAGCCAAGAGGAAGGTGACGAGCAGTTCTTC. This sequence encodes CASSQEEGDEQFF.

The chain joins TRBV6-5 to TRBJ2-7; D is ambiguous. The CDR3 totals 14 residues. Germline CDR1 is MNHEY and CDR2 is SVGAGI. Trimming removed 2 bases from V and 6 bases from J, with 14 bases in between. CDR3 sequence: CASSYDGPSGEQYF. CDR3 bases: TGTGCCAGCAGTTACGACGGGCCGAGTGGCGAGCAGTACTTC.

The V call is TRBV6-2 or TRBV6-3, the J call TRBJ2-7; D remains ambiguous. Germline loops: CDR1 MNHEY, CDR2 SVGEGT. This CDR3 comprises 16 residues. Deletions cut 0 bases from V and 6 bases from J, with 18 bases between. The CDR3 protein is CASSYSSRDMKFEQYF. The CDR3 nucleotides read TGTGCCAGCAGTTACTCGAGTAGGGATATGAAATTCGAGCAGTACTTC.

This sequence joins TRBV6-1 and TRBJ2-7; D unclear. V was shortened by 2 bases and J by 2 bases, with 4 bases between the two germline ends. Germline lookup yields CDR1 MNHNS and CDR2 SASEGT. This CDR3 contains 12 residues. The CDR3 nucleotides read TGTGCCAGCAGTGAACAGGCCTACGAGCAGTACTTC. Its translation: CASSEQAYEQYF.

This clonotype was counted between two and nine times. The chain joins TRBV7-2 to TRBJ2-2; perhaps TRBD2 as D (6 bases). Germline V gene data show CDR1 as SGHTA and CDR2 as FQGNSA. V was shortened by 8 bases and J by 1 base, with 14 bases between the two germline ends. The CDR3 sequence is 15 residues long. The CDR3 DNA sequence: TGTGCCAGCGAAAGAGGGAGGCTGAACACCGGGGAGCTGTTTTTT. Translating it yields CASERGRLNTGELFF.

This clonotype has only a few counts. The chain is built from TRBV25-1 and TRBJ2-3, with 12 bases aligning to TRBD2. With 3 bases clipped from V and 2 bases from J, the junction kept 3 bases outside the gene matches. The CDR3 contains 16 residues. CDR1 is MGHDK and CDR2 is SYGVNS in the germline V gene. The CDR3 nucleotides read TGTGCCAGCAGTGATCGACTAGCGGGAGTCACAGATACGCAGTATTTT. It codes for CASSDRLAGVTDTQYF.

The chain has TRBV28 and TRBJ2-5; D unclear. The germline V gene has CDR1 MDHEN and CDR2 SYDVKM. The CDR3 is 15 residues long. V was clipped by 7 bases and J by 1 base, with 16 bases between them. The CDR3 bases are TGTGCCAGCAATCCCTCCTACGGTCCCCAAGAGACCCAGTACTTC. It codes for CASNPSYGPQETQYF.

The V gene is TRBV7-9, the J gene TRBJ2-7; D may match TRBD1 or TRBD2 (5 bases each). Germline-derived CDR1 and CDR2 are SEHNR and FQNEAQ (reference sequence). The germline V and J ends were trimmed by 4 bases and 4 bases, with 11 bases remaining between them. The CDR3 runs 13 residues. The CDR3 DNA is TGTGCCAGCAGCTCGGGACCTAGATACGAGCAGTACTTC. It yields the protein CASSSGPRYEQYF.

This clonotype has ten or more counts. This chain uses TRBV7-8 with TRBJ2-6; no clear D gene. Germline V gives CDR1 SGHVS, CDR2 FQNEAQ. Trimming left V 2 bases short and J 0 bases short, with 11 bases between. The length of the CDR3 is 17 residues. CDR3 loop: CASSLKVRSSGANVLTF. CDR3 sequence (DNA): TGTGCCAGCAGCTTAAAAGTTAGGAGCTCTGGGGCCAACGTCCTGACTTTC.

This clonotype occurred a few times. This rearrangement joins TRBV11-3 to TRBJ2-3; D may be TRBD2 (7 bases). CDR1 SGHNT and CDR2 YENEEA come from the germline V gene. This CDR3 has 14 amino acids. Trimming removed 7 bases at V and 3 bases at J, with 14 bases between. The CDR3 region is CASKGGLETDTQYF. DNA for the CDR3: TGTGCCAGCAAGGGGGGGCTCGAGACAGATACGCAGTATTTT.

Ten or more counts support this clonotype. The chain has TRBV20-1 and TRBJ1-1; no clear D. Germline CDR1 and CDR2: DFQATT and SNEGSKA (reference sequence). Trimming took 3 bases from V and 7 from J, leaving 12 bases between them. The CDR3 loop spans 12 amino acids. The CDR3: CSARYKVGEAFF. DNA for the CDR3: TGCAGTGCTAGGTATAAGGTGGGTGAAGCTTTCTTT.

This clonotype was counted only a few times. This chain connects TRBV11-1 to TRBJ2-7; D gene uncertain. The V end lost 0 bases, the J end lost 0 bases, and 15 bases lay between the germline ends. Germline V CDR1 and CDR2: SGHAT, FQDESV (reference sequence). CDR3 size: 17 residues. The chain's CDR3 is CASSLAPDGIVSYEQYF. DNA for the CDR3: TGTGCCAGCAGCTTAGCCCCGGACGGTATCGTCTCCTACGAGCAGTACTTC.

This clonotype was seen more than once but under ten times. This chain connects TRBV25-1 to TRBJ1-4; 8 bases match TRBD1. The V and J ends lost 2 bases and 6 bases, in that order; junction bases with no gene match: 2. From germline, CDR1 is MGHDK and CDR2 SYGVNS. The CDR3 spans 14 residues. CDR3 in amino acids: CASSEQGADEKLFF. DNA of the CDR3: TGTGCCAGCAGTGAACAGGGGGCGGATGAAAAACTGTTTTTT.

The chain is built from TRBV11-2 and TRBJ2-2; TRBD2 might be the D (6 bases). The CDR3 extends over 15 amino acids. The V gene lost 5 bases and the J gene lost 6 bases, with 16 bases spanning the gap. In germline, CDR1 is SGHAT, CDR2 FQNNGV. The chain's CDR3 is CASSPTGEGPGELFF. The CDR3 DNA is TGTGCCAGCAGCCCGACGGGGGAAGGGCCCGGGGAGCTGTTTTTT.

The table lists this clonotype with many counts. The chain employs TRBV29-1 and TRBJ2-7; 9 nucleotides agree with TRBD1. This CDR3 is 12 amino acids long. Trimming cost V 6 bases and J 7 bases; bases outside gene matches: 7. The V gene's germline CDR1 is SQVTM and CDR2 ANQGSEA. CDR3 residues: CSVRTGAWEQYF. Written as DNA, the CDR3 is TGCAGCGTCCGGACAGGGGCGTGGGAGCAGTACTTC.

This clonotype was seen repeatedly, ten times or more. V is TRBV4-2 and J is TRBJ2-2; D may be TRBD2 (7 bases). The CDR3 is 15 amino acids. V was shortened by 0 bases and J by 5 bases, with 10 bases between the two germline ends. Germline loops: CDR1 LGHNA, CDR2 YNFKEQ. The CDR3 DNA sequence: TGTGCCAGCAGCCAAGATGGGGGGGCTACCGGGGAGCTGTTTTTT. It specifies CASSQDGGATGELFF.

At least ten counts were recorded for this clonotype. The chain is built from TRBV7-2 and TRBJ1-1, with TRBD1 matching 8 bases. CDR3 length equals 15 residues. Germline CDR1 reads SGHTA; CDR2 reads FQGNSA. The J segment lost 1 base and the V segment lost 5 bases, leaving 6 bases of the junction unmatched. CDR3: CASSGGTGQNTEAFF. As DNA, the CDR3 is TGTGCCAGCAGCGGAGGGACAGGCCAGAACACTGAAGCTTTCTTT. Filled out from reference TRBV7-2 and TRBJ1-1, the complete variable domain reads GAGVSQSPSNKVTEKGKDVELRCDPISGHTALYWYRQSLGQGLEFLIYFQGNSAPDKSGLPSDRFSAERTGGSVSTLTIQRTQQEDSAVYLCASSGGTGQNTEAFFGQGTRLTVV.